A selection of T cell receptor beta chains follows, all from one sample in a study of beta chain features in type 1 diabetes. Using immunoSEQ multiplex PCR, the repertoire was profiled, and TCRdb retains in-frame clones only, with some absent. The sample includes some 330,000 clones, over 10% of them seen just once. Sequencing was carried out using naive CD4+ T cells from blood. These receptors were collected from a woman aged 18-29 years with type 1 diabetes. The CDR3 runs from the conserved cysteine through the conserved F or W. The D gene is left open where the match is weak. Size values are once, few and many counts, or a class for expanded clones, and some rows have none.

J gene: TRBJ2-7
CDR3 length: 14
clone size: -
D gene: -
V gene: TRBV15
CDR3 protein: CATSRDQGAYEQYF
CDR3 DNA: TGTGCCACCAGCAGAGATCAGGGCGCCTACGAGCAGTACTTC

J gene: TRBJ2-5
CDR3 length: 15
clone size: few
D gene: TRBD2
V gene: TRBV6-6
CDR3 protein: CASRRLSGVVGEQYF
CDR3 DNA: TGTGCCAGCAGGCGGCTCAGCGGGGTGGTCGGAGAGCAGTACTTC

J gene: TRBJ1-3
CDR3 length: 15
clone size: -
D gene: -
V gene: TRBV9
CDR3 protein: CASSPRGGSGNTIYF
CDR3 DNA: TGTGCCAGCAGCCCCAGGGGAGGGTCAGGAAACACCATATATTTT

J gene: TRBJ1-2
CDR3 length: 13
clone size: -
D gene: -
V gene: TRBV7-2
CDR3 protein: CASSTDIYYGYTF
CDR3 DNA: TGTGCCAGCAGCACCGACATTTACTATGGCTACACCTTC

J gene: TRBJ1-2
CDR3 length: 11
clone size: few
D gene: -
V gene: TRBV18
CDR3 protein: CASSSTRGYTF
CDR3 DNA: TGTGCCAGCTCATCAACTCGCGGCTACACCTTC

J gene: TRBJ1-5
CDR3 length: 15
clone size: few
D gene: -
V gene: TRBV19
CDR3 protein: CASSITGVSNQPQHF
CDR3 DNA: TGTGCCAGTAGTATAACTGGAGTGAGCAATCAGCCCCAGCATTTT

J gene: TRBJ1-2
CDR3 length: 13
clone size: few
D gene: -
V gene: TRBV7-3
CDR3 protein: CASSYKAGDGYTF
CDR3 DNA: TGTGCCAGCAGCTATAAGGCCGGGGATGGCTACACCTTC

J gene: TRBJ2-5
CDR3 length: 14
clone size: few
D gene: TRBD1
V gene: TRBV5-1
CDR3 protein: CADSTGTGFGTQYF
CDR3 DNA: TGCGCCGATTCAACCGGGACAGGGTTCGGGACCCAGTACTTC

J gene: TRBJ1-2
CDR3 length: 16
clone size: few
D gene: -
V gene: TRBV7-9
CDR3 protein: CASSKVDGGLNYGYTF
CDR3 DNA: TGTGCCAGCAGCAAGGTGGACGGGGGGCTTAACTATGGCTACACCTTC

J gene: TRBJ2-3
CDR3 length: 15
clone size: -
D gene: TRBD2
V gene: TRBV9
CDR3 protein: CASSAGSIAGDTQYF
CDR3 DNA: TGTGCCAGCAGCGCGGGGTCAATAGCGGGAGATACGCAGTATTTT

J gene: TRBJ1-2
CDR3 length: 12
clone size: -
D gene: -
V gene: TRBV30
CDR3 protein: CAWSPGVFGYTF
CDR3 DNA: TGTGCCTGGAGCCCGGGGGTATTTGGCTACACCTTC

J gene: TRBJ2-5
CDR3 length: 16
clone size: few
D gene: -
V gene: TRBV5-1
CDR3 protein: CASSLLRGEIQETQYF
CDR3 DNA: TGCGCCAGCAGCTTGTTGCGGGGTGAAATCCAAGAGACCCAGTACTTC

J gene: TRBJ1-1
CDR3 length: 15
clone size: -
D gene: TRBD1
V gene: TRBV7-6
CDR3 protein: CASSPRDRGWTEAFF
CDR3 DNA: TGTGCCAGCAGCCCCCGAGACAGGGGGTGGACTGAAGCTTTCTTT

J gene: TRBJ1-2
CDR3 length: 15
clone size: few
D gene: TRBD1
V gene: TRBV5-1
CDR3 protein: CASSTTGTDNYGYTF
CDR3 DNA: TGCGCCAGCAGCACAACCGGGACAGATAACTATGGCTACACCTTC

J gene: TRBJ1-1
CDR3 length: 18
clone size: -
D gene: -
V gene: TRBV4-2
CDR3 protein: CASSQGVQVARRNTEAFF
CDR3 DNA: TGTGCCAGCAGCCAAGGTGTCCAGGTGGCGCGTAGGAACACTGAAGCTTTCTTT

J gene: TRBJ2-2
CDR3 length: 14
clone size: -
D gene: TRBD2
V gene: TRBV29-1
CDR3 protein: CSVAGGPNTGELFF
CDR3 DNA: TGCAGCGTTGCGGGGGGGCCTAACACCGGGGAGCTGTTTTTT

J gene: TRBJ2-1
CDR3 length: 14
clone size: -
D gene: -
V gene: TRBV7-9
CDR3 protein: CASSLPGSYNEQFF
CDR3 DNA: TGTGCCAGCAGCTTGCCGGGCTCCTACAATGAGCAGTTCTTC

J gene: TRBJ1-4
CDR3 length: 13
clone size: -
D gene: -
V gene: TRBV30
CDR3 protein: CAWSGGFIEKLFF
CDR3 DNA: TGTGCCTGGAGTGGAGGGTTTATTGAAAAACTGTTTTTT

J gene: TRBJ2-4
CDR3 length: 13
clone size: -
D gene: TRBD1
V gene: TRBV6-5
CDR3 protein: CATWTGFTNIQYF
CDR3 DNA: TGTGCCACCTGGACAGGGTTTACTAACATTCAGTACTTC

J gene: TRBJ2-5
CDR3 length: 13
clone size: -
D gene: -
V gene: TRBV25-1
CDR3 protein: CASSRRSGETQYF
CDR3 DNA: TGTGCCAGCAGTAGACGGTCCGGGGAGACCCAGTACTTC

J gene: TRBJ2-2
CDR3 length: 15
clone size: few
D gene: -
V gene: TRBV4-3
CDR3 protein: CASSQDALNTGELFF
CDR3 DNA: TGCGCCAGCAGCCAAGATGCGCTAAACACCGGGGAGCTGTTTTTT

J gene: TRBJ1-4
CDR3 length: 14
clone size: -
D gene: TRBD1
V gene: TRBV9
CDR3 protein: CASSVGQGSEKLFF
CDR3 DNA: TGTGCCAGCAGCGTAGGACAGGGAAGTGAAAAACTGTTTTTT

J gene: TRBJ1-1
CDR3 length: 13
clone size: -
D gene: -
V gene: TRBV9
CDR3 protein: CASSLTADTEAFF
CDR3 DNA: TGTGCCAGTTCTTTGACGGCGGACACTGAAGCTTTCTTT

J gene: TRBJ2-1
CDR3 length: 15
clone size: -
D gene: TRBD2
V gene: TRBV9
CDR3 protein: CASSGQAGPIYEQFF
CDR3 DNA: TGTGCCAGCAGCGGACAAGCGGGACCTATCTATGAGCAGTTCTTC

J gene: TRBJ2-1
CDR3 length: 16
clone size: -
D gene: TRBD2
V gene: TRBV27
CDR3 protein: CAAGVAGGPLYNEQFF
CDR3 DNA: TGTGCCGCCGGGGTAGCGGGGGGCCCACTCTACAATGAGCAGTTCTTC

J gene: TRBJ2-3
CDR3 length: 14
clone size: few
D gene: -
V gene: TRBV4-1
CDR3 protein: CASSNSGSTDTQYF
CDR3 DNA: TGCGCCAGCAGCAATAGCGGTAGCACAGATACGCAGTATTTT

J gene: TRBJ2-4
CDR3 length: 16
clone size: -
D gene: -
V gene: TRBV4-1
CDR3 protein: CASSQGLDGRQNIQYF
CDR3 DNA: TGCGCCAGCAGCCAAGGTCTGGATGGGAGGCAAAACATTCAGTACTTC

J gene: TRBJ2-6
CDR3 length: 16
clone size: few
D gene: TRBD2
V gene: TRBV9
CDR3 protein: CASSPRGDSGANVLTF
CDR3 DNA: TGTGCCAGCAGCCCTCGGGGGGACTCTGGGGCCAACGTCCTGACTTTC

J gene: TRBJ2-1
CDR3 length: 13
clone size: -
D gene: -
V gene: TRBV7-2
CDR3 protein: CASSFTYYNEQFF
CDR3 DNA: TGTGCCAGCAGCTTCACATATTACAATGAGCAGTTCTTC

J gene: TRBJ2-1
CDR3 length: 16
clone size: -
D gene: TRBD2
V gene: TRBV4-3
CDR3 protein: CASSQAWTSSDNEQFF
CDR3 DNA: TGCGCCAGCAGCCAAGCGTGGACTAGTAGCGACAATGAGCAGTTCTTC

J gene: TRBJ2-7
CDR3 length: 15
clone size: few
D gene: TRBD1
V gene: TRBV19
CDR3 protein: CASSPRQGGNYEQYF
CDR3 DNA: TGTGCCAGTAGTCCTCGACAGGGGGGAAACTACGAGCAGTACTTC

J gene: TRBJ2-7
CDR3 length: 14
clone size: few
D gene: TRBD2
V gene: TRBV28
CDR3 protein: CASSGLAGYYEQYF
CDR3 DNA: TGTGCCAGCAGTGGGTTAGCGGGATACTACGAGCAGTACTTC

J gene: TRBJ2-1
CDR3 length: 13
clone size: -
D gene: TRBD2
V gene: TRBV5-6
CDR3 protein: CASSSGGRNEQFF
CDR3 DNA: TGTGCCAGCAGCTCGGGGGGGCGCAATGAGCAGTTCTTC

J gene: TRBJ1-1
CDR3 length: 17
clone size: few
D gene: -
V gene: TRBV30
CDR3 protein: CAWKTQGPWSMNTEAFF
CDR3 DNA: TGTGCCTGGAAAACTCAGGGCCCATGGAGCATGAACACTGAAGCTTTCTTT

J gene: TRBJ2-7
CDR3 length: 14
clone size: -
D gene: -
V gene: TRBV18
CDR3 protein: CASSPSAGSYEQYF
CDR3 DNA: TGTGCCAGCTCACCAAGCGCGGGGTCCTACGAGCAGTACTTC

J gene: TRBJ2-7
CDR3 length: 14
clone size: few
D gene: TRBD1
V gene: TRBV4-1
CDR3 protein: CASSPDRGVTEQYF
CDR3 DNA: TGCGCCAGCAGTCCGGACAGGGGGGTAACCGAGCAGTACTTC

J gene: TRBJ1-5
CDR3 length: 15
clone size: few
D gene: TRBD1
V gene: TRBV7-2
CDR3 protein: CASSSDRGVNQPQHF
CDR3 DNA: TGTGCCAGCAGCTCGGACAGGGGCGTGAATCAGCCCCAGCATTTT

J gene: TRBJ2-2
CDR3 length: 18
clone size: few
D gene: TRBD2
V gene: TRBV25-1
CDR3 protein: CASSEFEGGRSNTGELFF
CDR3 DNA: TGTGCCAGCAGTGAATTCGAGGGAGGGAGGTCGAACACCGGGGAGCTGTTTTTT